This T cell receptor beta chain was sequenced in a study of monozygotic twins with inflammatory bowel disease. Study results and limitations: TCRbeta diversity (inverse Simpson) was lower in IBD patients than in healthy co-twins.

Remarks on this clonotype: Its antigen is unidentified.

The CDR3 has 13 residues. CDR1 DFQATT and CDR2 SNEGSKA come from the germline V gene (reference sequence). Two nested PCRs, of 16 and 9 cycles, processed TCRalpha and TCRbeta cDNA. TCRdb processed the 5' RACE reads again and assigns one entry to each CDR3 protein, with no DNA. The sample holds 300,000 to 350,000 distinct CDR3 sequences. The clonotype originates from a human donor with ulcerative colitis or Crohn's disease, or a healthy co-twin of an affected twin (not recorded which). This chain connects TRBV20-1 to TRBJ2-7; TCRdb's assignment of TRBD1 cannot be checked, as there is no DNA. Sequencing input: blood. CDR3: CSASPRTVYEQYF.